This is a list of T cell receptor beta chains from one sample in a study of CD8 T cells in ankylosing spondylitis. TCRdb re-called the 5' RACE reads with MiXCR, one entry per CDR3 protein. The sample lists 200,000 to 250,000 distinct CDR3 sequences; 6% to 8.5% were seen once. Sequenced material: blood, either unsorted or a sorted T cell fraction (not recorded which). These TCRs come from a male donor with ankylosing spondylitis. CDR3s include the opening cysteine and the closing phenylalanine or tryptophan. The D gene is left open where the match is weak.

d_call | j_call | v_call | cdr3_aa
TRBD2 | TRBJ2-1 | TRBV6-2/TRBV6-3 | CASRSGTSGNNEQFF
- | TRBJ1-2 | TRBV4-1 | CTSSHLEIGANYGYTF
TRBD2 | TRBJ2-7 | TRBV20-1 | CSAETTSGPSYEQYF
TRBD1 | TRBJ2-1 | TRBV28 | CASRTGQGSSYNEQFF
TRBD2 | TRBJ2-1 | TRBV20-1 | CSAPGGSGRISYNEQFF
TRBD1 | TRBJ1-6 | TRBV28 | CASSFWTGNSPLHF
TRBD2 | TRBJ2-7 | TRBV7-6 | CASSFGLAGPYEQYF
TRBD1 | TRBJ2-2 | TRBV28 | CASSFGTGSTGELFF
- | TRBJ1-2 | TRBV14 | CASSQDAALYGYTF
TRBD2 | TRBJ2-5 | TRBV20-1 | CSARGAGGSYWETQYF
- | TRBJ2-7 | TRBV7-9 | CASSFRVLYEQYF
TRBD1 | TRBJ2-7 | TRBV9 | CASSAETGEIDEQYF
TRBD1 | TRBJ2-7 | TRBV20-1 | CSAPDRVAYEQYF
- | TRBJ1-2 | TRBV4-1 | CASSPGGRTNYGYTF
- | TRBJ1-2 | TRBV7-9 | CASSLDSSNTF
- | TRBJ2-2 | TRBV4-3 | CASSQEVTYTGELFF
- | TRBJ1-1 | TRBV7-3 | CASRSDRNTEAFF
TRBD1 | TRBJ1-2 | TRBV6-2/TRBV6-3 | CASSPIRGAYGYTF
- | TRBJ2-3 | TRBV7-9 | CASSLGIRTDTQYF
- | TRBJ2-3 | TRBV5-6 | CASSRGLANPRQDTQYF
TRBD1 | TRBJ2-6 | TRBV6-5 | CASSYRQGRGVLTF
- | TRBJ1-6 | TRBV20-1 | CSAQGGGGSPLHF
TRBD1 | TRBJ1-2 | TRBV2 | CASIGQGANYGYTF
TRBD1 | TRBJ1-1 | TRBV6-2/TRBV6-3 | CASSYSDREDTEAFF
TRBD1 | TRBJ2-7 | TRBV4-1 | CASSQDRTGRYEQYF
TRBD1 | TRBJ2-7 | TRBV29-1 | CSVEGWTGGKGEQYF
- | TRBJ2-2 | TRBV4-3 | CASSQDAGNTGELFF
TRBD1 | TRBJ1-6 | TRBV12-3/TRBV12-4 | CASTLDPGQGESPLHF
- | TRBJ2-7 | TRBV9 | CASSPSATGPYSYEQYF
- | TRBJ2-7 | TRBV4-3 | CASSQDPWTEETYEQYF
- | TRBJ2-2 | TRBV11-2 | CASSLGGTFIAGELFF
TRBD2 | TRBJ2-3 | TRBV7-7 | CASSLGREFTDTQYF
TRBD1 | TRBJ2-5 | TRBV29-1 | CSVEPGQGVEETQYF
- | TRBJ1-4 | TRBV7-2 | CASSPRDSPNEKLFF
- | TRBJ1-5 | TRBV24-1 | CATSDALQDNQPQHF
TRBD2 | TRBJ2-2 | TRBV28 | CASSYSWAGVRTGELFF
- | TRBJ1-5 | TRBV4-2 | CASSQFLSDNQPQHF
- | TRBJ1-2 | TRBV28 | CASTLRGSGYGYTF
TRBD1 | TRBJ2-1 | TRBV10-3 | CAISPRSGTGSYNEQFF
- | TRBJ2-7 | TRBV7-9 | CASSLPGEAREQYF
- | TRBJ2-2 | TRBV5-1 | CASSFQGYTGELFF
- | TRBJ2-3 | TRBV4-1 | CASSQDGSLLRVADTQYF
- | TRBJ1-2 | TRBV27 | CASSSSRGARGYTF
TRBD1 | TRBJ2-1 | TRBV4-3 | CASSQGTGAYNEQFF